The next 16 T cell receptor beta chains were all read from a single sample in a study of T cell repertoires in cytomegalovirus infection. These receptors lack a known antigen. MiXCR, applied by TCRdb to the reads, yields one record per CDR3 protein. This sample has 750,000 to 900,000 distinct CDR3 sequences, with 25% to 30% found just once. The starting material was cultured CD8+ T cells from PBMCs, obtained from culture after CMV antigen stimulation. The origin of the receptors is a human donor in good health (CMV status not recorded). Some clones in this sample may be carry-over from other donors' samples.

This clonotype was seen repeatedly, ten times or more. The J gene is TRBJ2-2, the V gene TRBV7-8, with D unresolved. Trimming took off 3 bases at V and 3 bases at J, with 8 bases between the two ends. This CDR3 spans 14 amino acids. Germline loops: CDR1 SGHVS, CDR2 FQNEAQ. CDR3: CASSFWVDTGELFF. CDR3 DNA sequence: TGTGCCAGCAGCTTCTGGGTTGACACCGGGGAGCTGTTTTTT.

Comment on this clonotype: The junction shows a germline mismatch at one end, possibly a read error. J is TRBJ2-4 and V is TRBV27; D may be TRBD2 (6 bases). The CDR3 consists of 14 residues. Germline loops: CDR1 MNHEY, CDR2 SMNVEV (reference sequence). This chain's CDR3 is CASGFGGSGNIQYF. Written as DNA, the CDR3 is TGTGCCAGCGGTTTCGGAGGGAGCGGAAACATTCAGTACTTC.

V and J are TRBV5-1 and TRBJ2-7; TRBD1 matches 9 bases. The junction had 3 bases not matched to a gene; V was cut back by 0 bases and J by 5 bases. This CDR3 contains 14 residues. The germline gives CDR1 SGHRS, CDR2 YFSETQ. In DNA, the CDR3 is TGCGCCAGCAGCTTGGGGACAGGGGCCGACGAGCAGTACGTC. Amino acids: CASSLGTGADEQYV.

Written as DNA, the CDR3 is TGTGCCAGCAGCGGGACAGGGTCCCAAGAGACCCAGTACTTC. It yields the protein CASSGTGSQETQYF. The genes are TRBV9 and TRBJ2-5; 8 bases map to TRBD1. The CDR3 length is 14 residues. The J segment lost 1 base and the V segment lost 3 bases, leaving 2 bases of the junction unmatched. The germline V gene has CDR1 SGDLS and CDR2 YYNGEE.

This clonotype was counted between two and nine times. The CDR3 loop reads CASSYDRAYEQYV. Written as DNA, the CDR3 is TGTGCCAGCAGTTATGACAGGGCCTACGAGCAGTACGTC. The rearrangement uses TRBV6-2 or TRBV6-3 and TRBJ2-7; 7 bases fit TRBD1. Per the germline V gene, CDR1 is MNHEY and CDR2 is SVGEGT. CDR3 size: 13 residues. V was clipped by 3 bases and J by 2 bases; unmatched bases: 1.

This clonotype was picked up a small number of times. V is TRBV6-6 and J is TRBJ2-1; D possibly corresponds to TRBD2 (5 bases). The CDR3 totals 17 residues. V lost 2 bases and J lost 7, with 21 bases in between. Germline lookup yields CDR1 MNHNY and CDR2 SVGAGI (reference sequence). The CDR3 region has the DNA TGTGCCAGCAGTTACGTCCCCGGACCTAAGAGGAGGAATGAGCAGTTCTTC. Translation: CASSYVPGPKRRNEQFF.

The chain couples TRBV3-1 to TRBJ1-6; unclear D gene. V lost 1 base to trimming and J lost 11 bases, with 9 bases between them. The CDR3 totals 13 residues. The germline V gene encodes CDR1 LGHDT and CDR2 YNNKEL (reference sequence). CDR3 residues: CASSQVEDPPLHF. As DNA, the CDR3 is TGTGCCAGCAGCCAAGTGGAAGATCCACCCCTCCACTTT. Full variable domain (outside the CDR3, taken from reference TRBV3-1 and TRBJ1-6): DTAVSQTPKYLVTQMGNDKSIKCEQNLGHDTMYWYKQDSKKFLKIMFSYNNKELIINETVPNRFSPKSPDKAHLNLHINSLELGDSAVYFCASSQVEDPPLHFGNGTRLTVT.

The rearrangement joins TRBV29-1 to TRBJ2-1, with 10 bases lining up with TRBD1. Germline loops: CDR1 SQVTM, CDR2 ANQGSEA. The CDR3 extends over 14 amino acids. Trimming removed 5 bases from V and 3 bases from J; junction bases left unmatched: 4. The CDR3 sequence: CSVLGQGDYNEQFF. DNA of the CDR3: TGCAGCGTTCTCGGACAGGGGGACTACAATGAGCAGTTCTTC.

This clonotype was found a few times. The rearrangement uses TRBV5-5 and TRBJ2-5; 11 bases match TRBD1. The CDR3 runs to 14 residues. Looked up from germline, CDR1 is SGHKS and CDR2 is YYEKEE (reference sequence). With V trimmed by 2 bases and J by 5 bases, 2 bases remained unmatched. The CDR3: CASSFGQGAETQYF. The CDR3 DNA reads as TGTGCCAGCAGCTTTGGACAGGGGGCTGAGACCCAGTACTTC.

The gene calls are TRBV4-3 and TRBJ2-3; 7 bases are shared with TRBD2. J was trimmed by 0 bases and V by 5 bases; bases with no gene match: 8. The CDR3 contains 16 residues. Germline V gene data show CDR1 as LGHNA and CDR2 as YSLEER. The CDR3 region is CASSAGSGVSTDTQYF. The CDR3 DNA sequence: TGCGCCAGCAGCGCAGGGAGCGGGGTTAGCACAGATACGCAGTATTTT.

The genes are TRBV28 and TRBJ1-2, with a possible D match to TRBD1 (6 bases). The length of the CDR3 is 17 residues. Per germline, CDR1 MDHEN and CDR2 SYDVKM. V gave up 0 bases and J gave up 6 bases, with 20 bases separating them. CDR3 sequence (DNA): TGTGCCAGCAGTTTATGGTCGGGGGGCCCGGGTCCCGATGGCTACACCTTC. The encoded protein is CASSLWSGGPGPDGYTF.

This clonotype showed up just a few times. This chain links TRBV7-8 with TRBJ2-7; D not certain. With 1 base removed from V and 0 bases from J, the gap between germline ends came to 10 bases. The length of the CDR3 is 15 residues. Germline-derived CDR1 and CDR2 are SGHVS and FQNEAQ. This CDR3 reads CASSLGAGFSYEQYV. CDR3 nucleotide sequence: TGTGCCAGCAGCTTAGGGGCAGGTTTCTCCTACGAGCAGTACGTC.

The V gene is TRBV29-1, the J gene TRBJ2-7; D gene uncertain. The V and J ends lost 2 bases and 7 bases respectively, with 9 bases between them. Per germline, CDR1 SQVTM and CDR2 ANQGSEA. The CDR3 totals 11 residues. The CDR3 DNA sequence: TGCAGCGTTGAACACCTACGGGAGCAGTACTTC. Residues: CSVEHLREQYF.

The V gene is TRBV4-1, the J gene TRBJ1-5; 7 bases are a match to TRBD1. Germline lookup yields CDR1 MGHRA and CDR2 YSYEKL. The V gene end was trimmed by 3 bases and the J gene end by 6 bases; junction bases not matched to a gene: 5. There are 14 residues in the CDR3. The chain's CDR3 is CASSQGRGRQPQHF. DNA for the CDR3: TGCGCCAGCAGCCAGGGGAGGGGGCGTCAGCCCCAGCATTTT.

V usage is TRBV6-5 and J usage is TRBJ1-4; 8 bases fit TRBD1. V was pared by 0 bases and J by 2 bases, with 11 bases of the junction left unmatched. This CDR3 spans 19 amino acids. Germline V gene sequence: CDR1 MNHEY, CDR2 SVGAGI. As DNA, the CDR3 is TGTGCCAGCAGTTACTCAAAGGACAGGGCGGTATGGACTAATGAAAAACTGTTTTTT. Translating gives CASSYSKDRAVWTNEKLFF.

The chain has TRBV6-6 and TRBJ2-1; TRBD2 agrees at 9 bases. The CDR3 has 15 residues. The ends lost 2 bases at V and 6 bases at J; junction bases unmatched: 5. Germline V CDR1 and CDR2: MNHNY, SVGAGI (reference sequence). The CDR3 nucleotides are TGTGCCAGCAGTTACATTGAGCGGGGGGCCAATGAGCAGTTCTTC. Protein: CASSYIERGANEQFF.